The 20 T cell receptor beta chains reported below all come from one sample, sequenced in a study of T cells in Graves' hyperthyroidism and ophthalmopathy. Amplification targeted TCR beta CDR3 regions from RNA transcripts. HTBI primers drove first-round RT-PCR of the TCR CDR3. Via MiXCR, TCRdb re-called the multiplex PCR reads, giving one row per CDR3 protein. The repertoire holds around 340,000 distinct CDR3 sequences, 17% seen once, with more than 30% in the top ten. The sample comprised blood. All receptors come from a young woman with Graves' hyperthyroidism that later progressed to Graves' ophthalmopathy.

The rearrangement uses TRBV5-1 and TRBJ1-4; no reliable D call. V dropped 0 bases and J dropped 0 bases, with 9 bases sitting between them. The CDR3 contains 16 residues. Germline V lookup: CDR1 SGHRS, CDR2 YFSETQ. For the CDR3, the DNA is TGCGCCAGCAGCTTGGGCGGGCGAACAACTAATGAAAAACTGTTTTTT. It encodes CASSLGGRTTNEKLFF.

In its sample, this clonotype was seen a few times. This chain uses TRBV28 with TRBJ2-1; D not certain. V was trimmed by 6 bases and J by 0 bases, leaving 27 bases between them. Germline lookup yields CDR1 MDHEN and CDR2 SYDVKM. The CDR3 has 20 amino acids. The CDR3 here is CASRFSQYQFSGRSYNEQFF. The CDR3 nucleotides read TGTGCCAGCAGATTCTCCCAATATCAGTTCTCGGGTCGCTCCTACAATGAGCAGTTCTTC.

This clonotype was recorded many times. The chain has TRBV2 and TRBJ2-1; D might be TRBD1 (5 bases). Germline V lookup: CDR1 SNHLY, CDR2 FYNNEI. V dropped 3 bases and J dropped 6 bases, with 21 bases sitting between them. This CDR3 contains 17 residues. The CDR3 protein is CASSDYLYQGTGNEQFF. Here the CDR3 DNA reads TGTGCCAGCAGTGATTATTTATACCAGGGTACAGGCAATGAGCAGTTCTTC.

This clonotype was counted many times. The V gene is TRBV19, the J gene TRBJ1-1; unclear D gene. This CDR3 has 14 amino acids. Germline CDR1 reads LNHDA; CDR2 reads SQIVND (reference sequence). Trimming pared 4 bases from V and 5 bases from J, leaving 14 bases between. The CDR3: CASSNNGLGTEAFF. The CDR3, as DNA: TGTGCCAGTAGTAATAACGGGCTGGGGACTGAAGCTTTCTTT.

This chain links TRBV7-9 with TRBJ1-1, with unresolved D. The CDR3 spans 14 residues. Germline values: CDR1 SEHNR, CDR2 FQNEAQ (reference sequence). The V end lost 1 base, the J end lost 4 bases, and 10 bases lay between the germline ends. The CDR3: CASSLEGRATEAFF. The CDR3, as DNA: TGTGCCAGCAGCTTAGAGGGCAGAGCCACTGAAGCTTTCTTT.

This sequence joins TRBV19 and TRBJ2-3; tentative D call: TRBD1 (6 bases). The germline V gene encodes CDR1 LNHDA and CDR2 SQIVND (reference sequence). V gave up 5 bases and J gave up 2 bases, with 14 bases separating them. There are 15 residues in the CDR3. The CDR3 DNA reads as TGTGCCAGTAGTTTCGGGACATCGTACACAGATACGCAGTATTTT. This encodes CASSFGTSYTDTQYF.

J is TRBJ2-7 and V is TRBV30; no definite D call. This CDR3 is built from 12 residues. V lost 0 bases to trimming and J lost 4 bases, with 7 bases between them. CDR1 and CDR2 (germline): GTSNPN, SVGIG (reference sequence). CDR3 sequence: CAWSVGQYEQYF. The DNA for the CDR3 is TGTGCCTGGAGTGTAGGCCAGTACGAGCAGTACTTC.

This clonotype was counted many times. The chain combines TRBV2 with TRBJ2-1; tentatively, D is TRBD1 (5 bases). The germline CDR1 and CDR2 sequences are SNHLY and FYNNEI. This CDR3 region has 13 residues. The germline V and J ends were trimmed by 7 bases and 6 bases, with 13 bases remaining between them. CDR3 residues: CASTAGRGNEQFF. The CDR3 DNA is TGTGCCAGCACCGCAGGAAGGGGCAATGAGCAGTTCTTC.

The rearrangement uses TRBV20-1 and TRBJ2-7, with TRBD2 matching 9 bases. This CDR3 region has 15 residues. V trimming: 0 bases; J trimming: 3 bases; junction bases outside the gene matches: 6. CDR1 and CDR2 from the germline V gene are DFQATT and SNEGSKA (reference sequence). CDR3 amino acids: CSARDWTSDFYEQYF. The CDR3 region has the DNA TGCAGTGCTAGAGATTGGACTAGCGACTTCTACGAGCAGTACTTC.

This clonotype was found many times. The chain links TRBV5-8 to TRBJ1-3; D unclear. This CDR3 spans 14 amino acids. The V end was cut by 0 bases, the J end by 5 bases, with 9 bases between. Germline CDR1 reads SGHTS; CDR2 reads YDEGEE. The CDR3: CASSLAVVRNTIYF. The CDR3 DNA is TGTGCCAGCAGCTTGGCCGTGGTGAGAAACACCATATATTTT.

Of note for this clonotype: Being one base from a much bigger clone, this may be a read error. The CDR3 sequence: CTSSLRSGKDYEQYF. The CDR3, as DNA: TGTACCAGCAGTCTCAGGTCGGGCAAGGACTACGAGCAGTACTTC. V is TRBV12-3 or TRBV12-4 and J is TRBJ2-7; D is undetermined. This CDR3 region has 15 residues.

This sequence joins TRBV29-1 and TRBJ1-2, with D possibly being TRBD1 (6 bases). CDR3 size: 13 residues. Germline CDR1 SQVTM, CDR2 ANQGSEA. V was cut by 0 bases and J by 8 bases, with 13 bases left in between. CDR3 nucleotides: TGCAGCGTTGAAGATCGAAGGGGGGGAGGCTACACCTTC. It codes for CSVEDRRGGGYTF.

This clonotype was observed many times. The chain recombines TRBV4-1 with TRBJ1-4; no definite D call. This CDR3 spans 14 amino acids. CDR1 and CDR2 (germline): MGHRA, YSYEKL. The germline V and J ends were trimmed by 7 bases and 4 bases, with 13 bases remaining between them. DNA of the CDR3: TGCGCCAGCATGCCGCCCAACCGTAATGAAAAACTGTTTTTT. Its translation: CASMPPNRNEKLFF.

This clonotype has ten or more counts. The J gene is TRBJ2-7, the V gene TRBV11-2; no reliable D call. The CDR3 is made up of 15 amino acids. V gave up 0 bases and J gave up 0 bases, with 9 bases separating them. Germline V lookup: CDR1 SGHAT, CDR2 FQNNGV. The CDR3: CASSLDYSASYEQYF. The CDR3 DNA follows: TGTGCCAGCAGCTTAGATTACAGCGCCTCCTACGAGCAGTACTTC.

The sample holds one count of this clonotype. V is TRBV29-1 and J is TRBJ2-2; the match to TRBD1 covers 10 bases. The CDR3 totals 14 residues. V shed 3 bases, J shed 7 bases, and the junction held 5 bases outside the gene matches. CDR1 SQVTM and CDR2 ANQGSEA come from the germline V gene. The CDR3 coding sequence is TGCAGCGTTGATTGGACAGGGGGAATCGGGGAGCTGTTTTTT. Translating it yields CSVDWTGGIGELFF.

The table lists this clonotype with many counts. The chain has TRBV7-9 and TRBJ2-7; 7 nucleotides match TRBD2. This CDR3 has 14 residues. Unmatched junction bases numbered 7, after V lost 1 base and J lost 7 bases. Per germline, CDR1 SEHNR and CDR2 FQNEAQ (reference sequence). The CDR3: CASSLGGRAREQYF. The CDR3, as DNA: TGTGCCAGCAGCTTAGGAGGGAGGGCCCGTGAGCAGTACTTC.

To note about this clonotype: A much larger clonotype is one base distant, so this may be a read error. The chain is built from TRBV3-1 and TRBJ1-5; D is uncertain. Germline CDR1 is LGHDT and CDR2 is YNNKEL (reference sequence). The CDR3 is 14 amino acids. Trimming pared 1 base from V and 0 bases from J, leaving 4 bases between. CDR3 bases: TGTGCCAGCAGCCAAGCTAATAGCAATCAGCCCCAGCATTTT. The encoded protein is CASSQANSNQPQHF.

This clonotype was seen ten or more times. The chain uses TRBV11-3 and TRBJ2-5, with TRBD2 matching 8 bases. The V segment lost 5 bases and the J segment 1 base; nucleotides outside the gene matches: 6. The CDR3 totals 15 residues. CDR1 is SGHNT, CDR2 YENEEA, per germline. The CDR3 region is CASSRERGTQETQYF. Written as DNA, the CDR3 is TGTGCCAGCAGCCGGGAGCGGGGGACCCAAGAGACCCAGTACTTC.

V usage is TRBV12-3 or TRBV12-4 and J usage is TRBJ1-2, with 9 bases identical to TRBD1. This CDR3 contains 16 residues. With 3 bases clipped from V and 6 bases from J, the junction kept 11 bases outside the gene matches. The CDR3 DNA follows: TGTGCCAGCAGTTTGACCCCGGGACAGGGAGGCAATGGCTACACCTTC. It translates to CASSLTPGQGGNGYTF.

This clonotype was observed at least ten times. The CDR3 DNA sequence: TGTGCCAGCAGTGATACAGGGGGCCACAGTCAGCCCCAGCATTTT. It is translated as CASSDTGGHSQPQHF. The chain combines TRBV6-1 with TRBJ1-5; 9 nucleotides agree with TRBD1. CDR1 MNHNS and CDR2 SASEGT come from the germline V gene. CDR3 size: 15 residues. V lost 3 bases to trimming and J lost 6 bases; unmatched junction nucleotides: 6.